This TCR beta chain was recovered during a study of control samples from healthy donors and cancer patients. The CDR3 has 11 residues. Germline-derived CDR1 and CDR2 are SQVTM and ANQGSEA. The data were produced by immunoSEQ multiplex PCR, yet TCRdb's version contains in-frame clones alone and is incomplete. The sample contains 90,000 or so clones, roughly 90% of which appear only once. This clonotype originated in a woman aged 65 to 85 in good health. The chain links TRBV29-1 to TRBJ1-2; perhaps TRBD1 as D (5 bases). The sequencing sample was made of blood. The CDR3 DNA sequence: TGCTTTGCCGGGGACGCCCTTGGCTACACCTTC. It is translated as CFAGDALGYTF. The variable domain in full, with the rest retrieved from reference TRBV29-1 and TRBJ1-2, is SAVISQKPSRDICQRGTSLTIQCQVDSQVTMMFWYRQQPGQSLTLIATANQGSEATYESGFVIDKFPISRPNLTFSTLTVSNMSPEDSSIYLCFAGDALGYTFGSGTRLTVV.